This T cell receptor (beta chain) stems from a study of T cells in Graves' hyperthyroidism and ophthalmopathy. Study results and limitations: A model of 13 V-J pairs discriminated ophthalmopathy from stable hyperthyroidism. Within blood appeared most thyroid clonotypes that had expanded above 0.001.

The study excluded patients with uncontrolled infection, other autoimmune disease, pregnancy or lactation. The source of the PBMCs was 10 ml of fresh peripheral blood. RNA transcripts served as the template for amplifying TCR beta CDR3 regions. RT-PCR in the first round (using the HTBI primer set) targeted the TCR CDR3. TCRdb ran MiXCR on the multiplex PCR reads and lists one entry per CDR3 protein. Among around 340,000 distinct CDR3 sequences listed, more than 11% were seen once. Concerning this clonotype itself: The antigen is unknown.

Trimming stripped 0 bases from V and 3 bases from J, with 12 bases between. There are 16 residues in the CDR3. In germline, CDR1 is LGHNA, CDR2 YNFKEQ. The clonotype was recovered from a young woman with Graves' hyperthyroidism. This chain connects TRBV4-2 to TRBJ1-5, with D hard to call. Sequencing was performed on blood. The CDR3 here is CASSQEEGFANQPQHF. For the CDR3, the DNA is TGTGCCAGCAGCCAAGAAGAGGGCTTCGCCAATCAGCCCCAGCATTTT.